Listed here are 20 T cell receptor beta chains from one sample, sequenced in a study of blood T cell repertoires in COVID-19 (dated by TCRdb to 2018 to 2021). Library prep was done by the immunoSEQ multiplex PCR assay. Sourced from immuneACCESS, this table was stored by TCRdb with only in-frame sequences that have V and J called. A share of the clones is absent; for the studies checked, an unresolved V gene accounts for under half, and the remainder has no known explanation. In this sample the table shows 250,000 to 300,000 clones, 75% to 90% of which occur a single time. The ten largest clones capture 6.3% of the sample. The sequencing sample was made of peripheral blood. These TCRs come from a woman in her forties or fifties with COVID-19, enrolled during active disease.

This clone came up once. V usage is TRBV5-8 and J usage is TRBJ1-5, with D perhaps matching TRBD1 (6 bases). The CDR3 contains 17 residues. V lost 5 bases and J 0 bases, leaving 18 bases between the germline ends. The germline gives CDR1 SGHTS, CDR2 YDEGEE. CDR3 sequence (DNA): TGTGCCAGCAGGTGGAGTAGGGGGTTTGATAGCAATCAGCCCCAGCATTTT. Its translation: CASRWSRGFDSNQPQHF.

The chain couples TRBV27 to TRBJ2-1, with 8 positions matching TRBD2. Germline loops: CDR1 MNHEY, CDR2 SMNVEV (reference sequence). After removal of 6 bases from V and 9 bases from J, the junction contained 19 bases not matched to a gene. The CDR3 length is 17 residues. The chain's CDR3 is CASSLEGGAGAKGEQFF. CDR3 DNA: TGTGCCAGCAGCCTAGAGGGGGGAGCGGGAGCCAAAGGTGAGCAGTTCTTC.

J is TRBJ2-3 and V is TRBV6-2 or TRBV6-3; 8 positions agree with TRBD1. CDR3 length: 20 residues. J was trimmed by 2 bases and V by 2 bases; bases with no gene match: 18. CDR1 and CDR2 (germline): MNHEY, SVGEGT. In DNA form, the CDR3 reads TGTGCCAGCAGTTACCCGAGGGGTGCACCGACAGGGGCTGACACAGATACGCAGTATTTT. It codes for CASSYPRGAPTGADTDTQYF.

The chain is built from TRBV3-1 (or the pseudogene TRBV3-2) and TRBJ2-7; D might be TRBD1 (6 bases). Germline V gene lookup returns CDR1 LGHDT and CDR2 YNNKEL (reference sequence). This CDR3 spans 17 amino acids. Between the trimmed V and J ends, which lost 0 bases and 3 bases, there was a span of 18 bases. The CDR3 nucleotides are TGTGCCAGCAGCCAAGATTTCGGACGGAGAGGGGGCTACGAGCAGTACTTC. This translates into CASSQDFGRRGGYEQYF.

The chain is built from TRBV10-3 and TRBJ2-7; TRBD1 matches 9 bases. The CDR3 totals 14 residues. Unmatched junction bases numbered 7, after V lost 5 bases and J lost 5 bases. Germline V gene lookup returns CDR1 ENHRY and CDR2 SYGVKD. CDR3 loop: CAISSGQGINEQYF. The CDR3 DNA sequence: TGTGCCATCAGTTCGGGACAGGGAATCAACGAGCAGTACTTC.

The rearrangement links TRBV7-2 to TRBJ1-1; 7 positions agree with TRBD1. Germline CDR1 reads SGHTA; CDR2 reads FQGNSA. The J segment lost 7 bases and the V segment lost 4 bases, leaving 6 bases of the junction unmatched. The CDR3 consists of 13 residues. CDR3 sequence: CASSSRGELEAFF. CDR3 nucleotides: TGTGCCAGCAGCTCCAGGGGGGAGCTTGAAGCTTTCTTT.

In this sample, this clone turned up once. The CDR3: CASSHGQGLTDTQYF. CDR3 nucleotide sequence: TGTGCCAGCAGCCATGGACAGGGGTTAACAGATACGCAGTATTTT. The V call is TRBV3-1 (or the pseudogene TRBV3-2), the J call TRBJ2-3; 9 nucleotides align to TRBD1. V lost 3 bases, J lost 3 bases, and 4 bases stayed unmatched. The CDR3 extends over 15 amino acids. From germline, CDR1 is LGHDT and CDR2 YNNKEL (reference sequence).

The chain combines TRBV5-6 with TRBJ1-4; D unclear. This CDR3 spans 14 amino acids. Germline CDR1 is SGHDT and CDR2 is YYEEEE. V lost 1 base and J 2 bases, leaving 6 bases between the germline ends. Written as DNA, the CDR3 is TGTGCCAGCAGCTTGACAGAGACTAATGAAAAACTGTTTTTT. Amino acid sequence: CASSLTETNEKLFF.

CDR3 coding DNA: TGTGCCAGCAGTCTCAGGGGGACACCCTCCTACGAGCAGTACTTC. The encoded protein is CASSLRGTPSYEQYF. The genes are TRBV6-2 or TRBV6-3 and TRBJ2-7; 7 nucleotides align to TRBD1. CDR3 length: 15 residues. In germline, CDR1 is MNHEY, CDR2 SVGEGT. Germline trimming cut 5 bases from V and 0 bases from J; bases unmatched to any gene: 7.

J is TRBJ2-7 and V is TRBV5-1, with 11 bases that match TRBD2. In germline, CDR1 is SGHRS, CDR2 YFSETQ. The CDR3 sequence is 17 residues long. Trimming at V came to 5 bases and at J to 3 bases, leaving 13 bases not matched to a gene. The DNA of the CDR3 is TGCGCCAGCAGTCGGGGCGGGGGACTAGCGGATTTCTACGAGCAGTACTTC. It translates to CASSRGGGLADFYEQYF.

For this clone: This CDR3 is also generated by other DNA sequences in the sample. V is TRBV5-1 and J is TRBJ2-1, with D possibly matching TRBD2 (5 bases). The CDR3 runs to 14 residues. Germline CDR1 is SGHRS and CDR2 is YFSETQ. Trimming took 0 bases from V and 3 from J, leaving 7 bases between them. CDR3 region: CASSLAGLYNEQFF. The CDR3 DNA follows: TGCGCCAGCAGCTTGGCCGGACTCTACAATGAGCAGTTCTTC.

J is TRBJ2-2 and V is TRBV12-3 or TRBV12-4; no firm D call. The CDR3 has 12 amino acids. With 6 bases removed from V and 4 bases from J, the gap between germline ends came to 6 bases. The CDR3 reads CASRWSTGELFF. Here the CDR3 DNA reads TGTGCCAGCAGATGGAGCACCGGGGAGCTGTTTTTT.

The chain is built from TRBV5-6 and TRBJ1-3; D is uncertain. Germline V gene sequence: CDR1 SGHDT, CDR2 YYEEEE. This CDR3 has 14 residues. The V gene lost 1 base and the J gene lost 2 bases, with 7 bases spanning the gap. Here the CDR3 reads CASSLNRAGNTIYF. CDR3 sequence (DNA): TGTGCCAGCAGCTTGAACAGAGCTGGAAACACCATATATTTT.

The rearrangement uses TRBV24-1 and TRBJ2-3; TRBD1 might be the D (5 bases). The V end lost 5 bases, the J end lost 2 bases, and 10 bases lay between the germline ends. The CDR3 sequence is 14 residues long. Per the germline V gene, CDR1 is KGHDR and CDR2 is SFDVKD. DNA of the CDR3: TGTGCCACCAGTGGAGACGGACACACAGATACGCAGTATTTT. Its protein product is CATSGDGHTDTQYF.

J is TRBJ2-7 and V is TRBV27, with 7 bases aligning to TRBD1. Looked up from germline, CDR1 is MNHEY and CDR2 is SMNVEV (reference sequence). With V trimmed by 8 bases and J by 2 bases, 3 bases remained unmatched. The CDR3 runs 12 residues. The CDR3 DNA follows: TGTGCCAGCGGACAGGAGCCCTACGAGCAGTACTTC. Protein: CASGQEPYEQYF.

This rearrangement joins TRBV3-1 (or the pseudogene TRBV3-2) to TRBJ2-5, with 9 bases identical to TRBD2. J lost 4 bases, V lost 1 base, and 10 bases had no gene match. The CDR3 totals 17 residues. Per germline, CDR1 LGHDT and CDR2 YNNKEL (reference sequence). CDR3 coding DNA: TGTGCCAGCAGCCAAGTTTGGAAGGCGGGAGGGCCAGAGACCCAGTACTTC. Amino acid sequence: CASSQVWKAGGPETQYF.

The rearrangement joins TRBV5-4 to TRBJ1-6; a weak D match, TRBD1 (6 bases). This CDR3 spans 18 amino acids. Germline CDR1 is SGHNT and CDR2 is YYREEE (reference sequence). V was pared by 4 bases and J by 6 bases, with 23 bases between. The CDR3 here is CASSRGTEPLIFNSPLHF. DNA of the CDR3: TGTGCCAGCAGCAGGGGGACGGAGCCCCTCATTTTTAATTCACCCCTCCACTTT.

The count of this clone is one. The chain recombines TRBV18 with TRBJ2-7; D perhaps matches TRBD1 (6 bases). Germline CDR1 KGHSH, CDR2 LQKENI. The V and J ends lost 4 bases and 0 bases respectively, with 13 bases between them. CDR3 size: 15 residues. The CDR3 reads CASSLNRDISYEQYF. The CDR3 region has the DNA TGTGCCAGCTCACTAAACCGGGACATCTCCTACGAGCAGTACTTC.

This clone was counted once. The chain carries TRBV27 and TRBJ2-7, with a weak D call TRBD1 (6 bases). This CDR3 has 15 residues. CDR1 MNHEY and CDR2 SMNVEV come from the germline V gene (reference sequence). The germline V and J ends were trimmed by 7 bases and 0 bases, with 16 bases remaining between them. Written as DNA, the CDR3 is TGTGCCAGCATCCCCGAGTGGGACAACTCCTACGAGCAGTACTTC. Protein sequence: CASIPEWDNSYEQYF.

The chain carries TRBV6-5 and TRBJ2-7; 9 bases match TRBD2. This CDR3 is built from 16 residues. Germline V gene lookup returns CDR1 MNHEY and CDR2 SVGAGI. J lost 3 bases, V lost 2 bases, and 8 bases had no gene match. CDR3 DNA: TGTGCCAGCAGTTACAGTTCCGGGACTAGCAGCTACGAGCAGTACTTC. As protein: CASSYSSGTSSYEQYF.